One sample yielded the 3 T cell receptor beta chains listed below, sequenced in a study of beta chain features in type 1 diabetes. Isolated RNA was reverse transcribed in full, so expressed TCRB transcripts were sequenced. Measured with immunoSEQ multiplex PCR; TCRdb has only the in-frame clones, and not every one. Among about 250,000 clones listed, less than 15% were seen once. The sequencing sample was made of naive CD4+ T cells from blood. These receptors all come from a woman between 40 and 50 years old in good health.

V and J are TRBV7-9 and TRBJ2-5, with TRBD1 identical over 11 bases. CDR3 length: 15 amino acids. CDR1 SEHNR and CDR2 FQNEAQ come from the germline V gene (reference sequence). The ends lost 4 bases at V and 4 bases at J; junction bases unmatched: 5. The DNA of the CDR3 is TGTGCCAGCAGCTACCAGGACAGGGGGCTAGAGACCCAGTACTTC. This codes for CASSYQDRGLETQYF.

This clone was observed a handful of times. The gene calls are TRBV11-2 and TRBJ1-1, with 9 bases identical to TRBD1. This CDR3 has 13 residues. From germline, CDR1 is SGHAT and CDR2 FQNNGV. The J segment lost 8 bases and the V segment lost 5 bases, leaving 6 bases of the junction unmatched. Here the CDR3 DNA reads TGTGCCAGCAGCGTCGGACAGGGGACCGAAGCTTTCTTT. It encodes CASSVGQGTEAFF.

The table lists this clone with a few counts. The rearrangement joins TRBV4-1 to TRBJ1-4, with 8 bases lining up with TRBD1. This CDR3 has 16 residues. Per the germline V gene, CDR1 is MGHRA and CDR2 is YSYEKL. The J segment lost 7 bases and the V segment lost 2 bases, leaving 9 bases of the junction unmatched. CDR3 bases: TGCGCCAGCAGCCAACCGAGCGGGACAGGAGGTGAAAAACTGTTTTTT. Protein product: CASSQPSGTGGEKLFF.